The following is a TCR beta chain sequence with its context. The germline V gene has CDR1 DFQATT and CDR2 SNEGSKA (reference sequence). This CDR3 region has 10 residues. The ends were cut back, 5 bases at V and 11 bases at J, with 10 bases in the middle. The data stem from a study of blood T cells in healthy people across ages. Study-wide background: With template switching, about one barcoded beta molecule was captured per two T cells.

Using a J-beta primer mix together with a sample-barcoded 5' primer, a second PCR was run for roughly 6 to 12 cycles. The authors tagged each cDNA molecule using a template-switch adaptor with 12 random nucleotides. TCRdb reprocessed the 5' RACE reads via MiXCR and lists one record per CDR3 protein. The sample lists about 1.5 million distinct CDR3 sequences; approximately 42% were seen once. Those donating, healthy Caucasian individuals from Russia, were aged about 6 to 100. The origin of this receptor is a woman under 30 in good health. Sequenced input: blood. The chain employs TRBV20-1 and TRBJ1-5; D gene uncertain. CDR3 residues: CSAGERTQHF. In DNA, the CDR3 is TGCAGTGCTGGGGAAAGGACCCAGCATTTT.